These 11 T cell receptor beta chains were sequenced from one sample in a study of blood T cell repertoires in COVID-19. Assay used: immunoSEQ multiplex PCR; TCRdb lists only in-frame clones, some missing. The data contain about 70,000 clones, 75% to 85% of them seen just once; the ten biggest clones take up 6.3%. The sample comprised peripheral blood. The source is a woman aged 60-75 years with acute or convalescent COVID-19.

This clone has just a few counts. The J gene is TRBJ1-1, the V gene TRBV6-1; D possibly corresponds to TRBD1 (6 bases). This CDR3 has 18 amino acids. Germline loops: CDR1 MNHNS, CDR2 SASEGT. The V and J ends lost 3 bases and 3 bases respectively, with 23 bases between them. The CDR3, as DNA: TGTGCCAGCAGTGACCTGCCCACAGGGTTCCTTGGGGACACTGAAGCTTTCTTT. Encoded protein: CASSDLPTGFLGDTEAFF.

The V gene is TRBV11-2, the J gene TRBJ1-3; D is perhaps TRBD1 (5 bases). This CDR3 is built from 13 residues. Germline CDR1 SGHAT, CDR2 FQNNGV. Trimming shortened V by 5 bases and J by 4 bases, and 9 bases separated the two germline ends. CDR3 coding DNA: TGTGCCAGCAGCCAGGGTTTGGGAAACACCATATATTTT. Encoded protein: CASSQGLGNTIYF. Combining the CDR3 with reference TRBV11-2 and TRBJ1-3 gives the whole variable domain EAGVAQSPRYKIIEKRQSVAFWCNPISGHATLYWYQQILGQGPKLLIQFQNNGVVDDSQLPKDRFSAERLKGVDSTLKIQPAKLEDSAVYLCASSQGLGNTIYFGEGSWLTVV.

This clone appeared a few times. The chain couples TRBV19 to TRBJ1-4; 9 nucleotides line up with TRBD1. The CDR3 spans 14 residues. V shed 6 bases, J shed 3 bases, and the junction held 2 bases outside the gene matches. CDR1 is LNHDA, CDR2 SQIVND, per germline (reference sequence). This chain's CDR3 is CASRRTGANEKLFF. The CDR3, as DNA: TGTGCCAGTAGGCGGACAGGGGCTAATGAAAAACTGTTTTTT.

The rearrangement links TRBV6-5 to TRBJ1-5; D remains ambiguous. CDR1 is MNHEY and CDR2 is SVGAGI in the germline V gene. This CDR3 is built from 13 residues. V was cut by 9 bases and J by 2 bases, with 11 bases left in between. The CDR3 reads CASRVDGNQPQHF. The CDR3 DNA is TGTGCCAGTCGGGTGGATGGCAATCAGCCCCAGCATTTT.

The rearrangement uses TRBV19 and TRBJ1-5; TRBD1 aligns across 9 bases. CDR1 and CDR2 from the germline V gene are LNHDA and SQIVND (reference sequence). The CDR3 loop spans 16 amino acids. V dropped 5 bases and J dropped 0; count of bases not matched to a gene: 5. CDR3 in amino acids: CASSPWTGDSNQPQHF. The CDR3 region has the DNA TGTGCCAGTAGTCCCTGGACAGGGGATAGCAATCAGCCCCAGCATTTT.

The J gene is TRBJ2-2, the V gene TRBV7-8; D gene unclear. The V end lost 3 bases, the J end lost 0 bases, and 8 bases lay between the germline ends. This CDR3 contains 15 residues. Germline assignment: CDR1 SGHVS and CDR2 FQNEAQ. The CDR3 bases are TGTGCCAGCAGCTTTCGGCTAGCGAACACCGGGGAGCTGTTTTTT. Amino acids: CASSFRLANTGELFF.

This clone was detected only once. The chain joins TRBV19 to TRBJ1-6, with 11 bases matching TRBD1. The CDR3 contains 13 residues. The V and J ends lost 11 bases and 8 bases, in that order; junction bases with no gene match: 5. The germline V gene has CDR1 LNHDA and CDR2 SQIVND (reference sequence). CDR3: CAGRGQGDSPLHF. Written as DNA, the CDR3 is TGTGCCGGCCGGGGACAGGGGGATTCACCCCTCCACTTT. Combining the CDR3 with reference TRBV19 and TRBJ1-6 gives the whole variable domain DGGITQSPKYLFRKEGQNVTLSCEQNLNHDAMYWYRQDPGQGLRLIYYSQIVNDFQKGDIAEGYSVSREKKESFPLTVTSAQKNPTAFYLCAGRGQGDSPLHFGNGTRLTVT.

The chain couples TRBV15 to TRBJ2-3; 9 bases line up with TRBD2. The CDR3 sequence is 19 residues long. Looked up from germline, CDR1 is LNHNV and CDR2 is YYDKDF (reference sequence). The junction had 11 bases not matched to a gene; V was cut back by 0 bases and J by 1 base. CDR3 sequence reads: CATSRDRAGGSLGTDTQYF. As DNA, the CDR3 is TGTGCCACCAGCAGAGATCGAGCGGGGGGATCTCTTGGCACAGATACGCAGTATTTT.

This chain connects TRBV2 to TRBJ1-1; D unclear. V was shortened by 4 bases and J by 0 bases, with 9 bases between the two germline ends. Germline CDR1 and CDR2: SNHLY and FYNNEI. The length of the CDR3 is 14 residues. The CDR3 reads CASSVVGLNTEAFF. The CDR3 DNA reads as TGTGCCAGCAGTGTAGTGGGCCTGAACACTGAAGCTTTCTTT.

This clone was seen only once. This rearrangement joins TRBV19 to TRBJ1-2; D is perhaps TRBD1 (5 bases). Germline CDR1 is LNHDA and CDR2 is SQIVND (reference sequence). V was trimmed by 1 base and J by 2 bases, leaving 14 bases between them. The length of the CDR3 is 16 residues. The DNA for the CDR3 is TGTGCCAGTAGTATAGCGGTAACAGGCTGGAACTATGGCTACACCTTC. This sequence encodes CASSIAVTGWNYGYTF.

The chain uses TRBV5-1 and TRBJ1-1; unclear D gene. From germline, CDR1 is SGHRS and CDR2 YFSETQ. The V and J ends lost 7 bases and 8 bases respectively, with 12 bases between them. The CDR3 contains 11 residues. This CDR3 is CASSEGVEAFF. The CDR3 DNA reads TGCGCCAGCTCCGAGGGCGTCGAAGCTTTCTTT.